The 21 T cell receptor beta chains below come from one sample, sequenced in a study of CD8 T cells in ankylosing spondylitis. Using its own MiXCR run on the 5' RACE reads, TCRdb lists one record per CDR3 protein. Of tens of thousands of distinct CDR3 sequences in the sample, approximately 5.3% were seen once. The sample consisted of blood, either unsorted or a sorted T cell fraction (not recorded which). These receptors all stem from a male donor with ankylosing spondylitis or in good health (not recorded which).

This clonotype was seen repeatedly, ten times or more. The chain carries TRBV18 and TRBJ2-7; D call uncertain. The length of the CDR3 is 16 residues. In germline, CDR1 is KGHSH, CDR2 LQKENI. V was shortened by 1 base and J by 3 bases, with 16 bases between the two germline ends. CDR3 amino acids: CASSPRRGATFYEQYF. The CDR3 region has the DNA TGTGCCAGCTCACCACGTCGAGGAGCTACCTTCTACGAGCAGTACTTC.

This clonotype has at least ten counts. The chain has TRBV29-1 and TRBJ2-1; 11 bases match TRBD1. The CDR3 length is 14 residues. Germline V lookup: CDR1 SQVTM, CDR2 ANQGSEA. V lost 0 bases, J lost 6 bases, and 1 base stayed unmatched. DNA of the CDR3: TGCAGCGTTGAAGACGGGACAGGGGGCAATGAGCAGTTCTTC. Encoded protein: CSVEDGTGGNEQFF.

This clonotype came up many times. The chain combines TRBV7-2 with TRBJ2-1; 7 bases align to TRBD2. CDR1 and CDR2 from the germline V gene are SGHTA and FQGNSA. The CDR3 contains 13 residues. V lost 1 base, J lost 9 bases, and 3 bases stayed unmatched. The CDR3 DNA follows: TGTGCCAGCAGCTTAGAGACTAGCAGTGAGCAGTTCTTC. Translation: CASSLETSSEQFF.

In this sample, this clonotype turned up many times. The chain carries TRBV10-3 and TRBJ1-1; 11 nucleotides align to TRBD1. The CDR3 runs to 13 residues. V trimming: 10 bases; J trimming: 7 bases; junction bases outside the gene matches: 8. Germline lookup yields CDR1 ENHRY and CDR2 SYGVKD. The CDR3 DNA follows: TGTGCCACCAGGACAGGGGGCAATGGTGAAGCTTTCTTT. Its translation is CATRTGGNGEAFF.

This clonotype showed up many times. The gene calls are TRBV15 and TRBJ1-1, with D possibly being TRBD1 (6 bases). Per the germline V gene, CDR1 is LNHNV and CDR2 is YYDKDF (reference sequence). The CDR3 extends over 14 amino acids. V was trimmed by 5 bases and J by 1 base, leaving 11 bases between them. The CDR3 loop reads CATSVPDRNTEAFF. CDR3 nucleotides: TGTGCCACCAGCGTACCGGACAGGAACACTGAAGCTTTCTTT.

This clonotype was detected many times. CDR3 sequence reads: CASSSEQDPYGYTF. CDR3 coding DNA: TGCGCCAGCAGCTCCGAACAGGACCCCTATGGCTACACCTTC. V is TRBV5-1 and J is TRBJ1-2, with D maybe TRBD1 (5 bases). V shed 3 bases and J shed 4 bases, with 13 bases lying between them. Germline V CDR1 and CDR2: SGHRS, YFSETQ. This CDR3 spans 14 amino acids.

This clonotype was recorded at least ten times. V gene TRBV10-1 combines with J gene TRBJ2-3; TRBD2 matches at 7 bases. CDR1 and CDR2 from the germline V gene are WNHNN and SYGVQD (reference sequence). The CDR3 loop spans 14 amino acids. Losses at the gene ends were 3 bases for V and 2 bases for J; bases not matched to a gene: 2. CDR3 coding DNA: TGCGCCAGCAGTGACAGGGACTACACAGATACGCAGTATTTT. Translating it yields CASSDRDYTDTQYF.

The chain employs TRBV7-2 and TRBJ1-1; a possible D gene is TRBD1 (5 bases). Trimming cost V 0 bases and J 5 bases, with 7 bases left between them. The CDR3 loop spans 13 amino acids. Germline values: CDR1 SGHTA, CDR2 FQGNSA. CDR3 residues: CASSLAQGTEAFF. The CDR3 nucleotides are TGTGCCAGCAGCTTAGCCCAGGGAACTGAAGCTTTCTTT.

This clonotype occurred many times. The CDR3, as DNA: TGTGCCATCAGTGACCGGACTAGCGGGGGGCCGAGCACAGATACGCAGTATTTT. Its translation is CAISDRTSGGPSTDTQYF. The chain combines TRBV10-3 with TRBJ2-3, with 14 bases lining up with TRBD2. This CDR3 comprises 18 residues. The junction had 5 bases not matched to a gene; V was cut back by 3 bases and J by 0 bases. Germline CDR1 and CDR2: ENHRY and SYGVKD.

This clonotype has at least ten counts. V gene TRBV29-1 combines with J gene TRBJ2-2; D gene ambiguous. This CDR3 region has 15 residues. V was shortened by 1 base and J by 1 base, with 10 bases between the two germline ends. The germline V gene has CDR1 SQVTM and CDR2 ANQGSEA. The CDR3 DNA sequence: TGCAGCGTTGAAGTTCCACAGCTGAACACCGGGGAGCTGTTTTTT. Protein product: CSVEVPQLNTGELFF.

This clonotype has ten or more counts. The rearrangement joins TRBV29-1 to TRBJ1-5; no firm D call. This CDR3 comprises 13 residues. The germline V gene has CDR1 SQVTM and CDR2 ANQGSEA. Trimming shortened V by 4 bases and J by 3 bases, and 10 bases separated the two germline ends. The CDR3 region is CSVADAINQPQHF. The CDR3 DNA reads TGCAGCGTTGCGGACGCGATCAATCAGCCCCAGCATTTT.

Ten or more counts support this clonotype. This sequence joins TRBV28 and TRBJ2-3; 9 bases line up with TRBD1. CDR1 MDHEN and CDR2 SYDVKM come from the germline V gene. The CDR3 has 16 amino acids. The trim removed 6 bases at V and 4 bases at J, leaving 11 bases unmatched. CDR3 bases: TGTGCCAGCAGACGACCCGGGACAGGGATGGCAGATACGCAGTATTTT. Its translation is CASRRPGTGMADTQYF.

This clonotype was observed many times. This chain uses TRBV29-1 with TRBJ1-2; tentatively, D is TRBD1 (5 bases). Trimming removed 6 bases at V and 8 bases at J, with 16 bases between. CDR3 size: 12 residues. The V gene's germline CDR1 is SQVTM and CDR2 ANQGSEA. This chain's CDR3 is CSVGAGDRGYTF. The CDR3 DNA is TGCAGCGTCGGGGCCGGAGATCGAGGCTACACCTTC.

This clonotype has ten or more counts. This chain uses TRBV23-1 with TRBJ2-3; 7 positions match TRBD1. TRBV23-1 is an ORF, with its function uncertain. The CDR3 extends over 13 amino acids. V lost 3 bases, J lost 4 bases, and 1 base stayed unmatched. CDR3 protein: CASSQQGADTQYF. The CDR3 DNA reads as TGCGCCAGCAGTCAGCAGGGGGCAGATACGCAGTATTTT.

This clonotype was picked up many times. The DNA of the CDR3 is TGTGCCAGCAGCCCCCCCGCGGCGGGGGGGTCCAAAAACATTCAGTACTTC. Its protein product is CASSPPAAGGSKNIQYF. The chain joins TRBV25-1 to TRBJ2-4; TRBD2 matches 9 bases. Germline assignment: CDR1 MGHDK and CDR2 SYGVNS. CDR3 length: 17 residues. Losses at the gene ends were 6 bases for V and 2 bases for J; bases not matched to a gene: 11.

This clonotype was counted many times. V gene TRBV6-5 combines with J gene TRBJ2-2; D gene unclear. The CDR3 has 15 amino acids. Germline-derived CDR1 and CDR2 are MNHEY and SVGAGI. Trimming stripped 0 bases from V and 6 bases from J, with 11 bases between. The CDR3 reads CASSYSPRNSGELFF. CDR3 coding DNA: TGTGCCAGCAGTTACTCTCCGAGAAACTCCGGGGAGCTGTTTTTT.

About this clonotype: One end of the junction varies from germline; a read error may be responsible. The J gene is TRBJ2-2, the V gene TRBV12-3 or TRBV12-4; 9 bases are a match to TRBD1. The CDR3 has 19 amino acids. The CDR3 bases are TGTACCAGCAGTTCCGACTCCTCCGGGACAGGGTTTTTCACCGGGGAGCTGTTTTTT. This codes for CTSSSDSSGTGFFTGELFF.

This clonotype was counted a few times. The junction departs from the called germline gene at one end, perhaps through a read error. Here the CDR3 reads CACSLGLSGGSSSYEQYF. DNA of the CDR3: TGTGCCTGCAGTTTAGGGCTTAGCGGGGGGTCTAGCTCCTACGAGCAGTACTTC. The chain has TRBV12-3 or TRBV12-4 and TRBJ2-7, with 10 positions matching TRBD2. The CDR3 is 18 amino acids.

The sample holds many counts of this clonotype. The CDR3 nucleotides are TGTGCCAGCAGCGTAGGAGCGGGGGGCTACGAGCAGTACTTC. Amino acid sequence: CASSVGAGGYEQYF. This chain links TRBV9 with TRBJ2-7, with TRBD2 matching over 9 bases. The CDR3 covers 14 residues. J lost 3 bases, V lost 0 bases, and 1 base had no gene match. Looked up from germline, CDR1 is SGDLS and CDR2 is YYNGEE. Full variable domain (missing parts from reference TRBV9 and TRBJ2-7): DSGVTQTPKHLITATGQRVTLRCSPRSGDLSVYWYQQSLDQGLQFLIQYYNGEERAKGNILERFSAQQFPDLHSELNLSSLELGDSALYFCASSVGAGGYEQYFGPGTRLTVT.

Ten or more counts support this clonotype. The chain recombines TRBV11-3 with TRBJ2-3; 8 nucleotides line up with TRBD1. CDR1 and CDR2 from the germline V gene are SGHNT and YENEEA. After removal of 1 base from V and 5 bases from J, the junction contained 2 bases not matched to a gene. CDR3 size: 14 residues. The CDR3 region has the DNA TGTGCCAGCAGCTTAGCAGGGGGCGAAGATACGCAGTATTTT. Amino acid sequence: CASSLAGGEDTQYF.

This clonotype came up many times. A read error may be the cause here, since a much bigger clone is one base away. The CDR3 spells CASSRTDTQYF. The CDR3 bases are TGTGCCAGCAGCCGGACAGATACGCAGTATTTT. V usage is TRBV11-2 and J usage is TRBJ2-3; D remains unclear. Germline V CDR1 and CDR2: SGHAT, FQNNGV. This CDR3 comprises 11 residues. The germline V and J ends were trimmed by 5 bases and 3 bases, with 3 bases remaining between them.